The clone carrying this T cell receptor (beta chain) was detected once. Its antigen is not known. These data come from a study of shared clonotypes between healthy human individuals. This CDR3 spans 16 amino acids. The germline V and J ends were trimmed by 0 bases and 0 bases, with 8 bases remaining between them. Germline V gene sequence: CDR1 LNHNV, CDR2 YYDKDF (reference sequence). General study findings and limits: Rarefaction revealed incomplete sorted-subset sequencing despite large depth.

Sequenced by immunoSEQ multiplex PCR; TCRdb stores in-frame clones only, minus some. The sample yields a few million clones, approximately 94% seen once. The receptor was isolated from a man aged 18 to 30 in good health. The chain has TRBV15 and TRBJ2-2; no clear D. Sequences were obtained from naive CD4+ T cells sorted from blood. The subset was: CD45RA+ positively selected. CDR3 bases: TGTGCCACCAGCAGAGACCACACCGCGAACACCGGGGAGCTGTTTTTT. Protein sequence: CATSRDHTANTGELFF.